This TCR beta chain was sequenced for a study of T cell responses to AZD1222 COVID-19 vaccine. The CDR3 has 13 residues. Germline CDR1 and CDR2: WNHNN and SYGVQD (reference sequence). Deletions cut 10 bases from V and 1 base from J, with 13 bases between. This table comes from immunoSEQ multiplex PCR, and its TCRdb copy is limited to in-frame clones, with some not included. The profile covers about 130,000 clones, with approximately 90% appearing a single time and roughly 7.2% taken by the ten largest. The sequence derives from an adult in good health. The material sequenced was peripheral blood, taken on day 0 of AZD1222 vaccination. This rearrangement joins TRBV10-1 to TRBJ1-1; unclear D gene. As DNA, the CDR3 is TGCGCCACCAGAAAGACGGGGAACACTGAAGCTTTCTTT. The encoded protein is CATRKTGNTEAFF.